In this sample, the clone carrying this TCR beta chain turned up a few times. The target antigen is unknown. cDNA synthesis used the whole RNA isolate, giving expressed TCRB sequences. Only in-frame clones appear in the TCRdb table, and some are missing; sequencing was by immunoSEQ multiplex PCR. The sample records a few hundred thousand clones, roughly 16% being singletons. CDR1 SQVTM and CDR2 ANQGSEA come from the germline V gene. The CDR3 runs to 14 residues. The V and J ends lost 4 bases and 2 bases, in that order; junction bases with no gene match: 3. These data come from a study of beta chain features in type 1 diabetes. Notes on the study in general: It was possible that PCR favored shorter templates, equally so in patients and controls.

Based on CD45RO/CCR7/CD25/CD127/CD95/CD27, CD4+ regulatory, stem cell-like memory, naive and central memory cells were sorted. Material for sequencing was naive CD4+ T cells from blood. The clonotype was recovered from a woman in her late teens or twenties in good health. J is TRBJ2-3 and V is TRBV29-1; 10 bases are shared with TRBD2. CDR3 sequence reads: CSVGTSGFTDTQYF. The CDR3 nucleotides are TGCAGCGTTGGGACTAGCGGATTCACAGATACGCAGTATTTT.